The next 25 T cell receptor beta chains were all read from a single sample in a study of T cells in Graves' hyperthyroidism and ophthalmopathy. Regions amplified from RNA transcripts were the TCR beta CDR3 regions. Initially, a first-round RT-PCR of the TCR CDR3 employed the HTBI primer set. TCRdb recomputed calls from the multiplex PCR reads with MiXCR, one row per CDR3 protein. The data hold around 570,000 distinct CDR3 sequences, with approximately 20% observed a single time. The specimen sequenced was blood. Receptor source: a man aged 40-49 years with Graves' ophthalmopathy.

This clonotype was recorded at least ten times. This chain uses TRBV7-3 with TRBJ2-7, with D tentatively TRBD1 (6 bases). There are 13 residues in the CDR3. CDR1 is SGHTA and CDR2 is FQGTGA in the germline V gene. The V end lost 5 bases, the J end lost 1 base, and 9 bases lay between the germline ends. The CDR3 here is CASSKTGSYEQYF. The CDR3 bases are TGTGCCAGCAGCAAGACAGGTTCCTACGAGCAGTACTTC.

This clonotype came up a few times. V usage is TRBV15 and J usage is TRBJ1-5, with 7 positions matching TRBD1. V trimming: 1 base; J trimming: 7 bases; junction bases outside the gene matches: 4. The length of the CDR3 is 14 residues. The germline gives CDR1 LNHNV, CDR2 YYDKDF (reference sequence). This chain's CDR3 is CATSRAGGRQPQHF. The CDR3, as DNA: TGTGCCACCAGCAGAGCAGGGGGAAGACAGCCCCAGCATTTT.

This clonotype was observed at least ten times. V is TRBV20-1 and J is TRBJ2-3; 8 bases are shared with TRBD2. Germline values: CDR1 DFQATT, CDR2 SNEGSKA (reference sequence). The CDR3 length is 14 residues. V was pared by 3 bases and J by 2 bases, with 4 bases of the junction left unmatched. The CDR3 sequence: CSASGGAITDTQYF. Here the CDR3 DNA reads TGCAGTGCTAGCGGGGGGGCCATCACAGATACGCAGTATTTT.

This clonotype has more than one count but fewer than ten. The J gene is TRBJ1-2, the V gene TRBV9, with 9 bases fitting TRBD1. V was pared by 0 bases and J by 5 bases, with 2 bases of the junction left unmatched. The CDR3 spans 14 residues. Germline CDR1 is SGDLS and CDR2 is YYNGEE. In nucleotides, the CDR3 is TGTGCCAGCAGCGTAGCGGGACAGGGTTATGGCTACACCTTC. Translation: CASSVAGQGYGYTF.

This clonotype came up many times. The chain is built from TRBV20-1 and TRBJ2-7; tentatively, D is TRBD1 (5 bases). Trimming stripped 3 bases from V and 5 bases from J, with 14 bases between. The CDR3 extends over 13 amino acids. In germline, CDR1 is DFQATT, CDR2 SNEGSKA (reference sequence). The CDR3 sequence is CSASRVAWHEQYF. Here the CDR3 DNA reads TGCAGTGCTAGCAGGGTTGCCTGGCACGAGCAGTACTTC.

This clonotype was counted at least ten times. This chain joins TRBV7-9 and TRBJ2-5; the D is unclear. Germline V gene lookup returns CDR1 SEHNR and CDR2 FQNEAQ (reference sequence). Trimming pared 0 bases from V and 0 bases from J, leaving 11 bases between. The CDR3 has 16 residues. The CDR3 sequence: CASSLAASVNQETQYF. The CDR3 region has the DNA TGTGCCAGCAGCTTAGCAGCATCCGTAAACCAAGAGACCCAGTACTTC.

CDR3 bases: TGTGCCAGCAGTCCCCGGGGAGAACTAGCCAAAAACATTCAGTACTTC. This codes for CASSPRGELAKNIQYF. The chain carries TRBV12-3 or TRBV12-4 and TRBJ2-4; maybe TRBD2 (5 bases). Trimming removed 5 bases from V and 0 bases from J, with 14 bases in between. This CDR3 comprises 16 residues.

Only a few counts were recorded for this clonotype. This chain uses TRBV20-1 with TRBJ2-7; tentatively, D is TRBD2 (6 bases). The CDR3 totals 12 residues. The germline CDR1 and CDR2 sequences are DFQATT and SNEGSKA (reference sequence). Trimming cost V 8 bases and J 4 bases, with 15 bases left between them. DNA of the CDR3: TGCAGTACTACGACTAGTAGTTACGAGCAGTACTTC. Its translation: CSTTTSSYEQYF.

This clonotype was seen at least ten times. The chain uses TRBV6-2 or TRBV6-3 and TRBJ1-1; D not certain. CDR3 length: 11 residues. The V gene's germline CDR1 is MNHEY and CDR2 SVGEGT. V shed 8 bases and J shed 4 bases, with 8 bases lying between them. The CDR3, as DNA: TGTGCCAGCGCCAGGACCACTGAAGCTTTCTTT. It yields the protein CASARTTEAFF.

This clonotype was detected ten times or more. The CDR3 nucleotides read TGTGCCAGCAGCGAACGGACTAGCGCGACCTGGGGCAATGAGCAGTTCTTC. This encodes CASSERTSATWGNEQFF. The chain recombines TRBV7-2 with TRBJ2-1, with TRBD2 matching 9 bases. The CDR3 spans 17 residues. The V gene's germline CDR1 is SGHTA and CDR2 FQGNSA. V dropped 5 bases and J dropped 6; count of bases not matched to a gene: 14. The full variable domain, completed using reference TRBV7-2 and TRBJ2-1, is GAGVSQSPSNKVTEKGKDVELRCDPISGHTALYWYRQSLGQGLEFLIYFQGNSAPDKSGLPSDRFSAERTGGSVSTLTIQRTQQEDSAVYLCASSERTSATWGNEQFFGPGTRLTVL.

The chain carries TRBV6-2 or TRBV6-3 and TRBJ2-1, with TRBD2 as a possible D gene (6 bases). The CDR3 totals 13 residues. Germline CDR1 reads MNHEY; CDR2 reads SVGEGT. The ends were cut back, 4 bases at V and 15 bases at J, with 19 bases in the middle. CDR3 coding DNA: TGTGCCAGCAGTTTTCGGGGTCCCGGAGGGCGGTTCTTC. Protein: CASSFRGPGGRFF.

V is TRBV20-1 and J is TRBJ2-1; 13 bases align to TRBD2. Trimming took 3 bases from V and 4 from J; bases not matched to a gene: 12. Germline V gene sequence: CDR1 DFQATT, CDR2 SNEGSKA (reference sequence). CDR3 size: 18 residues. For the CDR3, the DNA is TGCAGTGCTAGGGCCTTATGGGGGACTAGCGGGGATTACAATGAGCAGTTCTTC. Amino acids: CSARALWGTSGDYNEQFF.

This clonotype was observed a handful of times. DNA of the CDR3: TGTGCCACCAGTGATTATGGGGGCGAGCAGTTCTTC. Translated: CATSDYGGEQFF. V and J are TRBV24-1 and TRBJ2-1; D possibly corresponds to TRBD1 (6 bases). Germline V gives CDR1 KGHDR, CDR2 SFDVKD. CDR3 size: 12 residues. Trimming stripped 2 bases from V and 10 bases from J, with 8 bases between.

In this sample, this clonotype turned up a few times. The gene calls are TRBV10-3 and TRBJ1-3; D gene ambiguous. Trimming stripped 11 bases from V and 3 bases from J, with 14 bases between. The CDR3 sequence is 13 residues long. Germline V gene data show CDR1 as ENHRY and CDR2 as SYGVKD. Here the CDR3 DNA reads TGTGCCGCCGGTGGGCAGCTTGGAAACACCATATATTTT. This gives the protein CAAGGQLGNTIYF.

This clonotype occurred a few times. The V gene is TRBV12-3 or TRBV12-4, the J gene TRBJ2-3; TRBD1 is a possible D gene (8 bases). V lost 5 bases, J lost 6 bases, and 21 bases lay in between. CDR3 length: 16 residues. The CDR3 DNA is TGTGCCAGCAGTCCTTGGGGGGGACAGGCAGGGGATACGCAGTATTTT. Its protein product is CASSPWGGQAGDTQYF.

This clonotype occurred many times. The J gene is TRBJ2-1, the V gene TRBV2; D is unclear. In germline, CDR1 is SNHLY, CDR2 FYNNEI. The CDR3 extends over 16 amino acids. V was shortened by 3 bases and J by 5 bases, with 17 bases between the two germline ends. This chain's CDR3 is CASSDFLNRAHNEQFF. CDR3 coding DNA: TGTGCCAGCAGTGATTTTCTGAATCGGGCCCACAATGAGCAGTTCTTC.

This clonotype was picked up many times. For the CDR3, the DNA is TGTGCCAGCTCACCAGCAGGGTTGGGAGAGACCCAGTACTTC. Translated, it gives CASSPAGLGETQYF. This sequence joins TRBV18 and TRBJ2-5; a weak D match, TRBD1 (5 bases). The germline CDR1 and CDR2 sequences are KGHSH and LQKENI. This CDR3 contains 14 residues. V shed 2 bases and J shed 4 bases, with 11 bases lying between them.

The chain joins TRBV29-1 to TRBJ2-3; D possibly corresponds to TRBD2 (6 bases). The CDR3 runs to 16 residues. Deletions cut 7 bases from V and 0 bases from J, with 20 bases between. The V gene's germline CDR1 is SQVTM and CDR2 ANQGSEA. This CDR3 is CSATTKKRVSTDTQYF. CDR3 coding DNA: TGCAGCGCCACGACAAAGAAGCGGGTTAGCACAGATACGCAGTATTTT.

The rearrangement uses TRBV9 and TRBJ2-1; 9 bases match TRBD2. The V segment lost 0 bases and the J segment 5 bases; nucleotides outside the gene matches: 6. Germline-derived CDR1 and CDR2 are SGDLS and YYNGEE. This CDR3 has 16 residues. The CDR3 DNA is TGTGCCAGCAGCGTAGGGCCAGCGGGGGGAAACAATGAGCAGTTCTTC. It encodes CASSVGPAGGNNEQFF.

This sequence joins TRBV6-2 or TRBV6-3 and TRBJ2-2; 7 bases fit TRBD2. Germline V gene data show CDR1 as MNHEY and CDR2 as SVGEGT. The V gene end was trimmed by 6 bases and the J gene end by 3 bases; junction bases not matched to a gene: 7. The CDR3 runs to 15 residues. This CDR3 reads CASRRGLVYTGELFF. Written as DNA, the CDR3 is TGTGCCAGCAGACGAGGACTAGTATACACCGGGGAGCTGTTTTTT.

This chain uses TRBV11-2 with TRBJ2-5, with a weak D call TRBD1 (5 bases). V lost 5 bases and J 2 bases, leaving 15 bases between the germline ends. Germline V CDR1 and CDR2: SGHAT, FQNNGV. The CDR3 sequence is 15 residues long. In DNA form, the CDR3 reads TGTGCCAGCAGCATAGCAGGGTACGTTCAAGAGACCCAGTACTTC. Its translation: CASSIAGYVQETQYF.

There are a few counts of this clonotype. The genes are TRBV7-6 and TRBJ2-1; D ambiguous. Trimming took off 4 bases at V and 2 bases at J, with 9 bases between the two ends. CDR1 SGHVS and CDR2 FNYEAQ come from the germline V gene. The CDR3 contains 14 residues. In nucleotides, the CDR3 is TGTGCCAGCAGCTCGCTGAATACCTACAATGAGCAGTTCTTC. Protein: CASSSLNTYNEQFF.

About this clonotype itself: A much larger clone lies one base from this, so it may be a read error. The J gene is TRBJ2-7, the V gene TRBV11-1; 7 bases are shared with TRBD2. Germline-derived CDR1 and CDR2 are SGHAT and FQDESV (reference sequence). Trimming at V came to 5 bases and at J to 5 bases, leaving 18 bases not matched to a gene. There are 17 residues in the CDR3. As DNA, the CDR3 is TGTGCCAGCAGCCCCCGTCGGAGGAGCGGGGATCGGGACGAGCAGTACTTC. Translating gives CASSPRRRSGDRDEQYF.

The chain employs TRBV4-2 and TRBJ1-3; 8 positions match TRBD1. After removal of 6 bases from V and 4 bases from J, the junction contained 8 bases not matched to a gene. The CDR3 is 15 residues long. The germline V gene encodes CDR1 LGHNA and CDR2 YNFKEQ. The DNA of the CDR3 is TGTGCCAGCAGGACGACAGGGGCAGCAGGAAACACCATATATTTT. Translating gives CASRTTGAAGNTIYF.

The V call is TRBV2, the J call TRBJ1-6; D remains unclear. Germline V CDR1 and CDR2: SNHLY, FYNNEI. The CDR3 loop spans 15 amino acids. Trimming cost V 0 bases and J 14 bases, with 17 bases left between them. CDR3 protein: CASSEAEPRVGTLHF. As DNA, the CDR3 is TGTGCCAGCAGTGAAGCGGAGCCGAGGGTAGGAACCCTCCACTTT.